Each of the 32 T cell receptor beta chains below was sequenced from the same sample in a study of Graves' ophthalmopathy and Graves' hyperthyroidism. Researchers took RNA transcripts and amplified TCR beta CDR3 regions from them. Second-round multiplex PCR came after first-round RT-PCR with HTBI primers. Each CDR3 protein gets one entry after TCRdb re-called the multiplex PCR reads with MiXCR. The table shows about 410,000 distinct CDR3 sequences, with about 16% occurring only once. Sequencing used peripheral blood. The receptors originated from a young woman with Graves' ophthalmopathy.

This clonotype was counted at least ten times. The chain combines TRBV29-1 with TRBJ1-1; D unresolved. CDR1 and CDR2 from the germline V gene are SQVTM and ANQGSEA. V gave up 6 bases and J gave up 11 bases, with 16 bases separating them. The CDR3 is 11 residues long. This CDR3 is CSVNKPVLAFF. The CDR3 DNA is TGCAGCGTGAATAAGCCAGTTTTGGCTTTCTTT. The complete variable domain, with remaining parts taken from reference TRBV29-1 and TRBJ1-1, reads SAVISQKPSRDICQRGTSLTIQCQVDSQVTMMFWYRQQPGQSLTLIATANQGSEATYESGFVIDKFPISRPNLTFSTLTVSNMSPEDSSIYLCSVNKPVLAFFGQGTRLTVV.

This clonotype was seen repeatedly, ten times or more. J is TRBJ2-7 and V is TRBV4-1, with 7 bases lining up with TRBD2. This CDR3 is 13 amino acids long. Trimming at V came to 2 bases and at J to 3 bases, leaving 1 base not matched to a gene. Germline values: CDR1 MGHRA, CDR2 YSYEKL. CDR3 sequence reads: CASSQKRGYEQYF. CDR3 bases: TGCGCCAGCAGCCAAAAGCGGGGCTACGAGCAGTACTTC.

This clonotype appeared many times. This sequence joins TRBV6-2 or TRBV6-3 and TRBJ2-2, with D possibly TRBD1 on 5 matching bases. Looked up from germline, CDR1 is MNHEY and CDR2 is SVGEGT. The V end lost 5 bases, the J end lost 6 bases, and 19 bases lay between the germline ends. The CDR3 contains 16 residues. This chain's CDR3 is CASSLQGEFNAGELFF. For the CDR3, the DNA is TGTGCCAGCAGTCTTCAGGGCGAGTTTAATGCCGGGGAGCTGTTTTTT.

This clonotype was recorded at least ten times. The V and J genes are TRBV29-1 and TRBJ1-1; maybe TRBD1 (5 bases). Germline CDR1 reads SQVTM; CDR2 reads ANQGSEA. This CDR3 contains 14 residues. The germline V and J ends were trimmed by 4 bases and 2 bases, with 14 bases remaining between them. This CDR3 reads CSVVGQGGNTEAFF. CDR3 coding DNA: TGCAGCGTTGTGGGGCAGGGTGGAAACACTGAAGCTTTCTTT.

This clonotype was seen at least ten times. This rearrangement joins TRBV6-2 or TRBV6-3 to TRBJ1-5; D not certain. The CDR3 runs to 14 residues. The ends were cut back, 6 bases at V and 0 bases at J, with 9 bases in the middle. Germline values: CDR1 MNHEY, CDR2 SVGEGT. The CDR3: CASSRTDSNQPQHF. The CDR3 nucleotides are TGTGCCAGCAGCCGGACGGATAGCAATCAGCCCCAGCATTTT.

The chain recombines TRBV5-1 with TRBJ2-7; a weak D match, TRBD1 (5 bases). V gave up 4 bases and J gave up 6 bases, with 20 bases separating them. CDR1 is SGHRS and CDR2 is YFSETQ in the germline V gene. This CDR3 has 15 amino acids. The CDR3 sequence: CASSRYVAGRCEQYF. CDR3 nucleotide sequence: TGCGCCAGCAGCAGATATGTGGCAGGGCGGTGCGAGCAGTACTTC.

The chain employs TRBV28 and TRBJ2-6; tentative D call: TRBD2 (6 bases). CDR1 and CDR2 from the germline V gene are MDHEN and SYDVKM. Trimming took off 4 bases at V and 4 bases at J, with 11 bases between the two ends. There are 15 residues in the CDR3. CDR3 protein: CASSSPGRGANVLTF. The DNA of the CDR3 is TGTGCCAGCAGTTCTCCAGGGAGGGGGGCCAACGTCCTGACTTTC.

In this sample, this clonotype turned up many times. This rearrangement joins TRBV6-2 or TRBV6-3 to TRBJ2-7, with D perhaps TRBD1 (5 bases). Germline-derived CDR1 and CDR2 are MNHEY and SVGEGT. V was clipped by 0 bases and J by 2 bases, with 11 bases between them. The CDR3 is 15 residues long. CDR3 nucleotides: TGTGCCAGCAGTTACTCATGGAAGGGGCCCTACGAGCAGTACTTC. Translation: CASSYSWKGPYEQYF.

The CDR3 is CASSPRESGEQYF. For the CDR3, the DNA is TGTGCCAGCAGTCCCCGTGAGTCGGGCGAGCAGTACTTC. V and J are TRBV12-3 or TRBV12-4 and TRBJ2-7; D remains unclear. With 5 bases removed from V and 6 bases from J, the gap between germline ends came to 14 bases. The CDR3 has 13 amino acids.

This clonotype was seen many times. CDR3 region: CASSLKYGYTF. CDR3 sequence (DNA): TGTGCCAGCAGCTTGAAGTATGGCTACACCTTC. The genes are TRBV7-2 and TRBJ1-2; D call uncertain. CDR3 length: 11 residues. Germline V CDR1 and CDR2: SGHTA, FQGNSA. The germline V and J ends were trimmed by 3 bases and 5 bases, with 4 bases remaining between them.

The chain couples TRBV6-2 or TRBV6-3 to TRBJ2-2; D is possibly TRBD1 or TRBD2 (5 bases each). The CDR3 has 15 amino acids. The V end was cut by 5 bases, the J end by 6 bases, with 16 bases between. Germline V gene lookup returns CDR1 MNHEY and CDR2 SVGEGT. The CDR3 DNA follows: TGTGCCAGCAGTCAACCCAGGGACCAATCCGGGGAGCTGTTTTTT. Translation: CASSQPRDQSGELFF.

The rearrangement links TRBV20-1 to TRBJ2-4, with 9 positions matching TRBD2. J was trimmed by 0 bases and V by 4 bases; bases with no gene match: 7. Germline lookup yields CDR1 DFQATT and CDR2 SNEGSKA (reference sequence). This CDR3 comprises 16 residues. CDR3 nucleotide sequence: TGCAGTGCTATGGGCGGACTAGCGATAGCCAAAAACATTCAGTACTTC. The encoded protein is CSAMGGLAIAKNIQYF.

This clonotype was seen repeatedly, ten times or more. The chain uses TRBV6-5 and TRBJ1-5; D ambiguous. Trimming took off 0 bases at V and 7 bases at J, with 13 bases between the two ends. In germline, CDR1 is MNHEY, CDR2 SVGAGI. The CDR3 is 15 residues long. The CDR3 sequence: CASSYSKGSGQPQHF. CDR3 bases: TGTGCCAGCAGTTACTCGAAGGGTTCGGGCCAGCCCCAGCATTTT.

This clonotype was observed many times. The chain is built from TRBV28 and TRBJ1-3; D not resolved. Looked up from germline, CDR1 is MDHEN and CDR2 is SYDVKM. The CDR3 runs to 15 residues. Trimming pared 6 bases from V and 0 bases from J, leaving 12 bases between. As DNA, the CDR3 is TGTGCCAGCAGGGAAGGACCGCTCTCTGGAAACACCATATATTTT. This codes for CASREGPLSGNTIYF.

This clonotype was recorded many times. The J gene is TRBJ1-5, the V gene TRBV27; unclear D gene. The V and J ends lost 5 bases and 4 bases respectively, with 18 bases between them. This CDR3 spans 16 amino acids. The germline V gene has CDR1 MNHEY and CDR2 SMNVEV (reference sequence). As DNA, the CDR3 is TGTGCCAGCAGTCCAAGTCCCGATCCCTTAAATCAGCCCCAGCATTTT. Its translation: CASSPSPDPLNQPQHF.

This clonotype was counted ten times or more. This chain links TRBV12-3 or TRBV12-4 with TRBJ2-7, with D perhaps TRBD1 (6 bases). There are 13 residues in the CDR3. V was shortened by 7 bases and J by 1 base, with 11 bases between the two germline ends. The CDR3 DNA sequence: TGTGCCAGCACAGGGGAAGGGTCCTACGAGCAGTACTTC. This translates into CASTGEGSYEQYF.

This clonotype occurred many times. The chain couples TRBV7-2 to TRBJ1-6; no definite D call. There are 15 residues in the CDR3. Germline CDR1 is SGHTA and CDR2 is FQGNSA. Trimming stripped 4 bases from V and 5 bases from J, with 12 bases between. This chain's CDR3 is CASSSERTNNSPLHF. In nucleotides, the CDR3 is TGTGCCAGCAGCTCGGAACGGACGAATAATTCACCCCTCCACTTT.

The CDR3 bases are TGTGCCAGCAGCTTAGGGTGGGGAAGGCAGTACTTC. Translating gives CASSLGWGRQYF. The rearrangement links TRBV7-2 to TRBJ2-7; no clear D gene. The V end was cut by 1 base, the J end by 9 bases, with 10 bases between. This CDR3 contains 12 residues. CDR1 is SGHTA and CDR2 is FQGNSA in the germline V gene.

This clonotype was detected ten times or more. The chain combines TRBV11-1 with TRBJ2-7, with D perhaps TRBD1 (7 bases). The CDR3 is made up of 14 amino acids. CDR1 is SGHAT and CDR2 is FQDESV in the germline V gene (reference sequence). Deletions cut 5 bases from V and 2 bases from J, with 13 bases between. Written as DNA, the CDR3 is TGTGCCAGCAGCAGCAGGGGGGATCCCTACGAGCAGTACTTC. This gives the protein CASSSRGDPYEQYF.

This clonotype was picked up many times. V usage is TRBV7-9 and J usage is TRBJ2-5; 8 bases are a match to TRBD1. Trimming at V came to 1 base and at J to 4 bases, leaving 11 bases not matched to a gene. The length of the CDR3 is 17 residues. Germline lookup yields CDR1 SEHNR and CDR2 FQNEAQ (reference sequence). The CDR3 region is CASSLDASWTGRETQYF. In DNA, the CDR3 is TGTGCCAGCAGCTTAGATGCCTCCTGGACAGGGCGAGAGACCCAGTACTTC. The variable domain in full, with the rest retrieved from reference TRBV7-9 and TRBJ2-5, is DTGVSQNPRHKITKRGQNVTFRCDPISEHNRLYWYRQTLGQGPEFLTYFQNEAQLEKSRLLSDRFSAERPKGSFSTLEIQRTEQGDSAMYLCASSLDASWTGRETQYFGPGTRLLVL.

V is TRBV19 and J is TRBJ1-2; D is uncertain. Germline V gene sequence: CDR1 LNHDA, CDR2 SQIVND (reference sequence). The CDR3 totals 13 residues. V was clipped by 6 bases and J by 5 bases, with 13 bases between them. The chain's CDR3 is CASSLLRLYGYTF. The CDR3 DNA follows: TGTGCCAGTAGCCTCCTCAGGCTTTATGGCTACACCTTC. The variable domain in full, with the rest retrieved from reference TRBV19 and TRBJ1-2, is DGGITQSPKYLFRKEGQNVTLSCEQNLNHDAMYWYRQDPGQGLRLIYYSQIVNDFQKGDIAEGYSVSREKKESFPLTVTSAQKNPTAFYLCASSLLRLYGYTFGSGTRLTVV.

This chain links TRBV29-1 with TRBJ2-7, with D possibly TRBD2 on 6 matching bases. The CDR3 is made up of 13 amino acids. V lost 3 bases and J 6 bases, leaving 15 bases between the germline ends. The V gene's germline CDR1 is SQVTM and CDR2 ANQGSEA. DNA of the CDR3: TGCAGCGTTGAGCGGGACCCCTACGTCGAGCAGTACTTC. Protein sequence: CSVERDPYVEQYF.

This clonotype was found many times. CDR3 loop: CASSKRLDRSSYNSPLHF. In nucleotides, the CDR3 is TGTGCCAGTAGTAAAAGGCTGGACAGGAGCTCCTATAATTCACCCCTCCACTTT. The chain joins TRBV19 to TRBJ1-6, with 7 nucleotides matching TRBD1. V dropped 4 bases and J dropped 0; count of bases not matched to a gene: 9. Germline values: CDR1 LNHDA, CDR2 SQIVND (reference sequence). The CDR3 consists of 18 residues.

This clonotype was picked up many times. The chain carries TRBV18 and TRBJ1-5; TRBD1 might be the D (6 bases). V lost 2 bases, J lost 6 bases, and 14 bases lay in between. From germline, CDR1 is KGHSH and CDR2 LQKENI. This CDR3 spans 15 amino acids. CDR3 in amino acids: CASSPATGGSQPQHF. As DNA, the CDR3 is TGTGCCAGCTCACCAGCGACAGGCGGGAGTCAGCCCCAGCATTTT.

This clonotype was picked up a small number of times. The V gene is TRBV5-4, the J gene TRBJ2-7; the D is unclear. Trimming stripped 0 bases from V and 6 bases from J, with 13 bases between. The CDR3 extends over 14 amino acids. From germline, CDR1 is SGHNT and CDR2 YYREEE (reference sequence). This CDR3 is CASSLGLMQPEQYF. The CDR3 DNA reads TGTGCCAGCAGCTTGGGGCTCATGCAACCCGAGCAGTACTTC.

This clonotype has more than one count but fewer than ten. This chain joins TRBV20-1 and TRBJ2-5; no firm D call. The V and J ends lost 1 base and 5 bases respectively, with 14 bases between them. This CDR3 is built from 14 residues. CDR1 is DFQATT, CDR2 SNEGSKA, per germline (reference sequence). CDR3 in DNA: TGCAGTGCTAGAGGGTGGGCGGCGAGTGAGACCCAGTACTTC. Its protein product is CSARGWAASETQYF.

This clonotype occurred many times. The rearrangement links TRBV6-2 or TRBV6-3 to TRBJ2-2; TRBD2 matches at 8 bases. The CDR3 runs to 17 residues. Trimming cost V 0 bases and J 6 bases; bases outside gene matches: 9. Germline V CDR1 and CDR2: MNHEY, SVGEGT. The CDR3: CASSYSSGTSVAGELFF. CDR3 nucleotides: TGTGCCAGCAGTTACTCTTCCGGGACTAGTGTGGCCGGGGAGCTGTTTTTT.

The chain has TRBV28 and TRBJ2-5; D perhaps matches TRBD1 (6 bases). CDR1 MDHEN and CDR2 SYDVKM come from the germline V gene. The CDR3 runs 12 residues. V lost 8 bases and J 1 base, leaving 8 bases between the germline ends. The DNA for the CDR3 is TGTGCCAGCCAACAGGGCCAAGAGACCCAGTACTTC. This gives the protein CASQQGQETQYF.

This clonotype has ten or more counts. The CDR3 spells CASSLIGTRYEQYF. The CDR3 nucleotides are TGTGCCAGCAGTTTAATCGGGACACGTTACGAGCAGTACTTC. The chain uses TRBV28 and TRBJ2-7, with a tentative D call TRBD1 (6 bases). V lost 2 bases to trimming and J lost 4 bases, with 12 bases between them. This CDR3 has 14 amino acids. The germline gives CDR1 MDHEN, CDR2 SYDVKM.

Many counts were recorded for this clonotype. This rearrangement joins TRBV19 to TRBJ1-6; D is ambiguous. The germline gives CDR1 LNHDA, CDR2 SQIVND (reference sequence). The CDR3 extends over 13 amino acids. Trimming pared 8 bases from V and 0 bases from J, leaving 5 bases between. The CDR3: CASCFSYNSPLHF. CDR3 in DNA: TGTGCCAGTTGCTTCTCCTATAATTCACCCCTCCACTTT.

The sample holds many counts of this clonotype. V gene TRBV29-1 combines with J gene TRBJ1-1; 8 bases map to TRBD1. V lost 6 bases and J lost 7; bases outside the gene matches: 7. CDR3 length: 12 amino acids. Germline V gene data show CDR1 as SQVTM and CDR2 as ANQGSEA. CDR3 sequence reads: CSVTGGNLEAFF. As DNA, the CDR3 is TGCAGCGTAACAGGGGGGAACCTTGAAGCTTTCTTT.

This clonotype was observed many times. This chain joins TRBV20-1 and TRBJ2-2; 10 nucleotides match TRBD2. V shed 3 bases, J shed 7 bases, and the junction held 14 bases outside the gene matches. The CDR3 spans 17 residues. Germline loops: CDR1 DFQATT, CDR2 SNEGSKA (reference sequence). The CDR3 is CSARPTSGTPRGGELFF. The CDR3 bases are TGCAGTGCTAGGCCCACTAGCGGGACACCCAGAGGCGGGGAGCTGTTTTTT.